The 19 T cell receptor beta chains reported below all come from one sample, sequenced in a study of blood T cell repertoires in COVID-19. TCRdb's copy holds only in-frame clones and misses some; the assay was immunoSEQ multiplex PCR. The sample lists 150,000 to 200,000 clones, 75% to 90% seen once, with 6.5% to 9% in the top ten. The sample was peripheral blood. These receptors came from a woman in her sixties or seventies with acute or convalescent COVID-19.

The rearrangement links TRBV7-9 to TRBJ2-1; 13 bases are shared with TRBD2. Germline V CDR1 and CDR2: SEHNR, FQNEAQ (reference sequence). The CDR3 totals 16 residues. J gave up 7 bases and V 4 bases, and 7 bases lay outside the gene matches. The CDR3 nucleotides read TGTGCCAGCAGCTCACGGACTAGCGGGAGAAGGAATGAGCAGTTCTTC. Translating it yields CASSSRTSGRRNEQFF.

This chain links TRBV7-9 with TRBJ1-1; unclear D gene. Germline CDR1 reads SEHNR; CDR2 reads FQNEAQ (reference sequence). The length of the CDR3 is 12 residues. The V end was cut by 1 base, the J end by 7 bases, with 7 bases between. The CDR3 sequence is CASSLGGYEAFF. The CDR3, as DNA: TGTGCCAGCAGCTTAGGAGGGTATGAAGCTTTCTTT.

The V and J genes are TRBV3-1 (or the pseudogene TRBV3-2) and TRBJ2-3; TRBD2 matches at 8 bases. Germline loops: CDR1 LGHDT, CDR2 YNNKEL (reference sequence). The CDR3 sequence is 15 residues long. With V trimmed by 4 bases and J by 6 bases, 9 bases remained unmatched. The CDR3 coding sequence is TGTGCCAGCAGCCGTTTAAGCGGGAGACTTGATACGCAGTATTTT. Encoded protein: CASSRLSGRLDTQYF.

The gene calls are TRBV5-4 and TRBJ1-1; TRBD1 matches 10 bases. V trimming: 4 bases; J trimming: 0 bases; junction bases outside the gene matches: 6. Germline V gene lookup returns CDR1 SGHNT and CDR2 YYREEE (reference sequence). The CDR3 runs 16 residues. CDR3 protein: CASSPGQGILNTEAFF. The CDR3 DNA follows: TGTGCCAGCAGCCCGGGACAGGGGATTCTGAACACTGAAGCTTTCTTT.

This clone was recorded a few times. In nucleotides, the CDR3 is TGTGCCAGCAGCACCTCCGGGACAGGGCGGAAAAAACTGTTTTTT. Translation: CASSTSGTGRKKLFF. This chain uses TRBV5-4 with TRBJ1-4, with 9 bases lining up with TRBD1. This CDR3 is 15 amino acids long. The V gene end was trimmed by 4 bases and the J gene end by 9 bases; junction bases not matched to a gene: 10. Per the germline V gene, CDR1 is SGHNT and CDR2 is YYREEE (reference sequence).

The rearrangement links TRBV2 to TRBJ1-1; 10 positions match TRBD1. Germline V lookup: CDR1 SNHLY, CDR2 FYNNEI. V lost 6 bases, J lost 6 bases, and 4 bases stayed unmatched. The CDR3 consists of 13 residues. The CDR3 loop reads CASRDRGFSEAFF. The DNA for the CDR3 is TGTGCCAGCAGGGACAGGGGGTTCTCTGAAGCTTTCTTT.

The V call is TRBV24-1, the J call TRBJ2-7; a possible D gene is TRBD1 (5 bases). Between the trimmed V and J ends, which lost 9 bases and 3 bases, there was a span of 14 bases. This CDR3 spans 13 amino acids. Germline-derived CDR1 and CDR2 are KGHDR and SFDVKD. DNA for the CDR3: TGTGCCACCGCCAGGACACGGAGCTACGAGCAGTACGTC. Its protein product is CATARTRSYEQYV.

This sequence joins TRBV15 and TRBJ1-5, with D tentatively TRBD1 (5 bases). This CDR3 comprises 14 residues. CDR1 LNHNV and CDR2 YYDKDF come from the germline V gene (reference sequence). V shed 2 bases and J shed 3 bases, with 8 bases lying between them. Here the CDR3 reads CATSRQGINQPQHF. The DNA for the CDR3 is TGTGCCACCAGCAGACAGGGAATCAATCAGCCCCAGCATTTT.

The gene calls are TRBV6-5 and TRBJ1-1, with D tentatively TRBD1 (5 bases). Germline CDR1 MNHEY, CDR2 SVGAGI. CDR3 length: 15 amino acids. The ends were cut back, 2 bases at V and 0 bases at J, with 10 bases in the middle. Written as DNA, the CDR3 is TGTGCCAGCAGTTACGGCAGGGCTATGAACACTGAAGCTTTCTTT. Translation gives CASSYGRAMNTEAFF.

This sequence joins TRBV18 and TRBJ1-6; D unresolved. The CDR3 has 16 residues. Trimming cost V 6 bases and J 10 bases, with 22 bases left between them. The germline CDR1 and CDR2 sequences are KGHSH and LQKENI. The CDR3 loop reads CASSQSTPSSGSPLHF. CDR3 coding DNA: TGTGCCAGCTCGCAGAGTACACCTTCCTCGGGGTCACCCCTCCACTTT.

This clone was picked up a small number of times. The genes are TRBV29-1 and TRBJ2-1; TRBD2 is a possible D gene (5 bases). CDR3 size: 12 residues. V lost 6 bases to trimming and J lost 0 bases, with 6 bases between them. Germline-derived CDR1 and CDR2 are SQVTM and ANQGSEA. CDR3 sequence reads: CSVTSSYNEQFF. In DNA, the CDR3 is TGCAGCGTCACTAGCTCCTACAATGAGCAGTTCTTC.

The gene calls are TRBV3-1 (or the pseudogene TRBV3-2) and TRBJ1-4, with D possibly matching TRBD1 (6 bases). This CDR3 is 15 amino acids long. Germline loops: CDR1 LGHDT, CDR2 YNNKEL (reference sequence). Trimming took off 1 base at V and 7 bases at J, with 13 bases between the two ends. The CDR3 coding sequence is TGTGCCAGCAGCCAAGGGGGGCGCGGAAGTGAAAAACTGTTTTTT. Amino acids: CASSQGGRGSEKLFF.

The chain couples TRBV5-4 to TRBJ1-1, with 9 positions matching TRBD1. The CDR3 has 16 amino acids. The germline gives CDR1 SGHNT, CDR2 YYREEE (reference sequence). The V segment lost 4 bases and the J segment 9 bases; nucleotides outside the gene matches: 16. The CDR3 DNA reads TGTGCCAGCAGCCCGGATGCCGGGACAGGGCTTCTGAAAGCTTTCTTT. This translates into CASSPDAGTGLLKAFF. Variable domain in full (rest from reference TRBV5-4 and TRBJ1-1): ETGVTQSPTHLIKTRGQQVTLRCSSQSGHNTVSWYQQALGQGPQFIFQYYREEENGRGNFPPRFSGLQFPNYSSELNVNALELDDSALYLCASSPDAGTGLLKAFFGQGTRLTVV.

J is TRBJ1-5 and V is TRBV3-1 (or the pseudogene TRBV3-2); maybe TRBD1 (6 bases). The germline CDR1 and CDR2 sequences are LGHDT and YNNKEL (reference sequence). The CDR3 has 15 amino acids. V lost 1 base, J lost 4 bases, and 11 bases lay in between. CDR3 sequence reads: CASSQVSGVNQPQHF. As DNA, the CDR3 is TGTGCCAGCAGCCAAGTTTCAGGGGTTAATCAGCCCCAGCATTTT.

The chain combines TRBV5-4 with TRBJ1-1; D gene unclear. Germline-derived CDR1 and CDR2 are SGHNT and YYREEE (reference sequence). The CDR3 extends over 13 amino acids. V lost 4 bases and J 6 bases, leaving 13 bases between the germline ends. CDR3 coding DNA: TGTGCCAGCAGCCCAGGTCGATCGGCTGAAGCTTTCTTT. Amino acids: CASSPGRSAEAFF.

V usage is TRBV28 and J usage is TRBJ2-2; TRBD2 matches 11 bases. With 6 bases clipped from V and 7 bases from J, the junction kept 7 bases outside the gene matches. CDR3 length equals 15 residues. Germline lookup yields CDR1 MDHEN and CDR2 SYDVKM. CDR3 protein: CASRLAGASGGELFF. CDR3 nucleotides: TGTGCCAGCAGACTAGCGGGAGCGTCGGGCGGGGAGCTGTTTTTT.

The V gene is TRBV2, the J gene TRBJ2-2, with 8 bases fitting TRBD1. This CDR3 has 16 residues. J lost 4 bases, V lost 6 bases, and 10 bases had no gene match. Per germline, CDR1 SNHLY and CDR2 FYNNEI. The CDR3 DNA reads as TGTGCCAGCAGGGCCGACAGGGGTTTGGGCACCGGGGAGCTGTTTTTT. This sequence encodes CASRADRGLGTGELFF.

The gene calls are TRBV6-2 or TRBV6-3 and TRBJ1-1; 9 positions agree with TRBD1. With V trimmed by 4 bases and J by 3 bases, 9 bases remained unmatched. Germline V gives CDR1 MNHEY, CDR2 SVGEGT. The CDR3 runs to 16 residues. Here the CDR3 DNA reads TGTGCCAGCAGTTCCGGGACAGGGCCTCTTGACACTGAAGCTTTCTTT. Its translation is CASSSGTGPLDTEAFF.

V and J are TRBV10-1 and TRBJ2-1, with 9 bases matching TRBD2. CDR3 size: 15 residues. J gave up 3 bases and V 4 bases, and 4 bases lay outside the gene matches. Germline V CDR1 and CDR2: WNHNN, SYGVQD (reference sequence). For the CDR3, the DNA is TGCGCCAGCAGTGCTCAGACTAGCGGCTACAATGAGCAGTTCTTC. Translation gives CASSAQTSGYNEQFF.